This T cell receptor beta chain stems from a study of PD-L1 blockade in urothelial cancer. Turning to the study itself: Typically, measured as a median, blood samples had about 140,000 T cells.

A spike-in of synthetic TCR analog templates was added to each PCR. The protocol was immunoSEQ multiplex PCR, while the TCRdb copy is restricted to in-frame clones and leaves out a portion. The sample holds 50,000 to 55,000 clones, roughly 84% seen once. Time point defined: pretreatment peripheral blood. The study enrolled patients with locally advanced or metastatic urothelial carcinoma. Between 1 and 8 samples per patient were obtained, pretreatment and on-treatment. The CDR3 is made up of 16 amino acids. CDR1 LNHDA and CDR2 SQIVND come from the germline V gene (reference sequence). Trimming removed 5 bases at V and 4 bases at J, with 17 bases between.

Source: PBMCs, taken around atezolizumab (anti-PD-L1) treatment. This clonotype originated in a man aged 55-75 years with urothelial cancer. The chain couples TRBV19 to TRBJ2-2; perhaps TRBD1 as D (5 bases). The CDR3 DNA follows: TGTGCCAGTAGTCCAGGCAGGGAAAAGGTCACCGGGGAGCTGTTTTTT. This gives the protein CASSPGREKVTGELFF.